Listed below are T cell receptor beta chains from one sample, sequenced in a study of graft-versus-host responses after intestinal transplantation. Generated by immunoSEQ multiplex PCR, the TCRdb table keeps only in-frame clones and is missing some. This table holds roughly 7,000 clones, more than 25% found once. This specimen consisted of alloreactive CD4+ T cells from a mixed lymphocyte reaction culture, obtained before intestinal transplant. Receptors were obtained from a human patient who received an intestinal transplant. The CDR3 runs from the conserved cysteine through the conserved F or W. The D gene is left open where the match is weak. Clone size, where shown, is once, few, many, or a class for clones that have expanded.

j_gene	v_gene	abundance	d_gene	CDR3aa	CDR3nt
TRBJ2-7	TRBV6-5	-	-	CASVTGSSYEQYF	TGTGCCAGCGTGACGGGGAGCTCCTACGAGCAGTACTTC
TRBJ2-7	TRBV9	few	TRBD1	CASSVGQGAYEQYF	TGTGCCAGCAGCGTAGGACAGGGGGCGTACGAGCAGTACTTC
TRBJ2-3	TRBV6-5	few	-	CASRKGLGGQYF	TGTGCCAGCAGAAAAGGGTTGGGGGGGCAGTATTTT
TRBJ2-7	TRBV6-5	medium-sized	TRBD2	CASSSSTSGNEQYF	TGTGCCAGCAGTTCCTCAACTAGCGGGAACGAGCAGTACTTC
TRBJ1-2	TRBV18	few	-	CASSPPFNGYTF	TGTGCCAGCTCACCGCCATTTAATGGCTACACCTTC
TRBJ1-5	TRBV19	large	-	CASSRAGGGRLNQPQHF	TGTGCCAGTAGTAGGGCAGGAGGGGGGAGGCTCAATCAGCCCCAGCATTTT
TRBJ1-2	TRBV20-1	few	TRBD1	CSAIDRVRYTF	TGCAGTGCTATAGACAGGGTCCGCTACACCTTC
TRBJ2-5	TRBV5-1	-	TRBD2	CASSVGGLAGETQYF	TGCGCCAGCAGCGTAGGGGGACTAGCGGGAGAGACCCAGTACTTC
TRBJ1-1	TRBV28	few	-	CASSLLAAGRTEAFF	TGTGCCAGCAGTTTATTGGCCGCGGGGAGGACTGAAGCTTTCTTT
TRBJ2-3	TRBV5-1	few	-	CASSRYEVDTQYF	TGCGCCAGCAGCAGATACGAGGTGGATACGCAGTATTTT
TRBJ2-4	TRBV2	-	TRBD2	CASSEALAGAKNIQYF	TGTGCCAGCAGTGAAGCGCTAGCGGGAGCCAAAAACATTCAGTACTTC
TRBJ1-1	TRBV5-1	medium-sized	TRBD1	CASSMGQAEAFF	TGCGCCAGCAGTATGGGACAGGCTGAAGCTTTCTTT
TRBJ1-3	TRBV21-1	-	-	CASRVILLQHARNTIYF	TGTGCCAGCAGAGTAATCCTGCTACAACACGCACGAAACACCATATATTTT